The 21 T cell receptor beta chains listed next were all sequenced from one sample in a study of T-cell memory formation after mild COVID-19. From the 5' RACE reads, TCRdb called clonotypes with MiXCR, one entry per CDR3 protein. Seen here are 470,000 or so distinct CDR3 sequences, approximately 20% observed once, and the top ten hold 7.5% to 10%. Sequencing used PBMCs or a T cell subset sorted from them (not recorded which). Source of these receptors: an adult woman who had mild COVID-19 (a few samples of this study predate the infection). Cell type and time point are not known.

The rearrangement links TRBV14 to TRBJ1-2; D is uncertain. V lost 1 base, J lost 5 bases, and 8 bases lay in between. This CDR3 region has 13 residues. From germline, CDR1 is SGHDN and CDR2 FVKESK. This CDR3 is CASSQVLSYGYTF. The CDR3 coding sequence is TGTGCCAGCAGCCAAGTGCTCTCTTATGGCTACACCTTC. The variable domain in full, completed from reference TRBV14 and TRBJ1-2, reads EAGVTQFPSHSVIEKGQTVTLRCDPISGHDNLYWYRRVMGKEIKFLLHFVKESKQDESGMPNNRFLAERTGGTYSTLKVQPAELEDSGVYFCASSQVLSYGYTFGSGTRLTVV.

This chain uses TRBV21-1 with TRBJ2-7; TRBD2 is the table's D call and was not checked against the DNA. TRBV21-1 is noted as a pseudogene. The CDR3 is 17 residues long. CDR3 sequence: CASSKAKWERPSYEQYF. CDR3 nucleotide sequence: TGTGCCAGCAGCAAAGCGAAGTGGGAGAGACCCTCCTACGAGCAGTACTTC.

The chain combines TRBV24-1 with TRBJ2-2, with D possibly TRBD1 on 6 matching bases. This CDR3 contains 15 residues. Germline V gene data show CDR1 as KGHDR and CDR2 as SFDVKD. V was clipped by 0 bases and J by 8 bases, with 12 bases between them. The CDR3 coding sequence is TGTGCCACCAGTGATTTGGGGACAAGCCTAGGGGAGCTGTTTTTT. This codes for CATSDLGTSLGELFF.

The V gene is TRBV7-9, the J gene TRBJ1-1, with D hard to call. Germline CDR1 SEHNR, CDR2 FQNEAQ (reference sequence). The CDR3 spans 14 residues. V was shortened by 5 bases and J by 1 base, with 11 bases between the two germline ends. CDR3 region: CASSHPSENTEAFF. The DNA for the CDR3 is TGTGCCAGCAGCCATCCAAGTGAGAACACTGAAGCTTTCTTT.

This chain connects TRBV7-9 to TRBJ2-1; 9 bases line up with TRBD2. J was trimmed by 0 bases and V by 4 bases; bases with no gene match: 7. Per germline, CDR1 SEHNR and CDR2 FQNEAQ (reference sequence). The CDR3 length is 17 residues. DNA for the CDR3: TGTGCCAGCAGCTCAGTGGCGGGGGGGCTCTCCTACAATGAGCAGTTCTTC. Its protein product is CASSSVAGGLSYNEQFF. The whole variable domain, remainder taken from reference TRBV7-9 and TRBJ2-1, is DTGVSQNPRHKITKRGQNVTFRCDPISEHNRLYWYRQTLGQGPEFLTYFQNEAQLEKSRLLSDRFSAERPKGSFSTLEIQRTEQGDSAMYLCASSSVAGGLSYNEQFFGPGTRLTVL.

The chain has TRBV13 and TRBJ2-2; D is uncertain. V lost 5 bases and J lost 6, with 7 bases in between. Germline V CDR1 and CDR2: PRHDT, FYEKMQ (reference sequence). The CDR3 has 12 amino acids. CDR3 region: CASSPTPGELFF. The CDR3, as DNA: TGTGCCAGCAGCCCCACCCCCGGGGAGCTGTTTTTT.

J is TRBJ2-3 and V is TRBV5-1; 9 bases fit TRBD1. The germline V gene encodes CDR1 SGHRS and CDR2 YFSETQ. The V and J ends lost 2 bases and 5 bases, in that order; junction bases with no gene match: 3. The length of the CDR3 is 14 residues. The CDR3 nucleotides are TGCGCCAGCAGCTTCGGGACAGGGAGAGATACGCAGTATTTT. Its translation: CASSFGTGRDTQYF.

The CDR3 loop is CASSPPQTVNTEAFF. DNA of the CDR3: TGTGCCAGCTCACCCCCCCAGACTGTGAACACTGAAGCTTTCTTT. This chain links TRBV18 with TRBJ1-1; D is unclear. This CDR3 is 15 amino acids long. Trimming left V 3 bases short and J 0 bases short, with 11 bases between. Looked up from germline, CDR1 is KGHSH and CDR2 is LQKENI.

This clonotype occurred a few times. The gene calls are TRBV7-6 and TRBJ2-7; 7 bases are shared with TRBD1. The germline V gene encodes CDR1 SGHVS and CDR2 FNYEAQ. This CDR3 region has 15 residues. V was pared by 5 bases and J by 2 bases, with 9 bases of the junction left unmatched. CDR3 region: CASSPRTGATYEQYF. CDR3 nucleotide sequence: TGTGCCAGCAGCCCCCGGACAGGCGCTACCTACGAGCAGTACTTC.

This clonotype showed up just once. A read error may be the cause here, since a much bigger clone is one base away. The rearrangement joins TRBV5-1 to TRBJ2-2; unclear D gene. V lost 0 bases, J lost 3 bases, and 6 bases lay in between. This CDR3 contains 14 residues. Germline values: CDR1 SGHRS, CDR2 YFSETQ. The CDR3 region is CASSLVGYTGELFF. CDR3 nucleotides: TGCGCCAGCAGCTTGGTAGGGTACACCGGGGAGCTGTTTTTT. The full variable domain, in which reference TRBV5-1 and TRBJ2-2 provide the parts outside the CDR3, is KAGVTQTPRYLIKTRGQQVTLSCSPISGHRSVSWYQQTPGQGLQFLFEYFSETQRNKGNFPGRFSGRQFSNSRSEMNVSTLELGDSALYLCASSLVGYTGELFFGEGSRLTVL.

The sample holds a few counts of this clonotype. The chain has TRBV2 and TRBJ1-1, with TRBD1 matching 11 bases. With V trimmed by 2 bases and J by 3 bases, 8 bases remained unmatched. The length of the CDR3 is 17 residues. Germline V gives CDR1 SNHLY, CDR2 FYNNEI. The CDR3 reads CASSERIWGQGDTEAFF. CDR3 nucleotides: TGTGCCAGCAGTGAAAGGATATGGGGACAGGGGGACACTGAAGCTTTCTTT.

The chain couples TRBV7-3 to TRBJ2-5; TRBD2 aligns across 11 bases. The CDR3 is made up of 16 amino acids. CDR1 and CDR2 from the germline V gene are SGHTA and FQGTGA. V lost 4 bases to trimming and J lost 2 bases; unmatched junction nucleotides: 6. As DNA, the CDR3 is TGTGCCAGCAGCTCAATAGCGGGGGGGCCACAAGAGACCCAGTACTTC. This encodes CASSSIAGGPQETQYF.

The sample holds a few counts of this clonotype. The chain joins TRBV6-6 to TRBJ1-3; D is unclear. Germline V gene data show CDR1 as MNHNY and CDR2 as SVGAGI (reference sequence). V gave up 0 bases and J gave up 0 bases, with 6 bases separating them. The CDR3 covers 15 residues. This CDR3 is CASSYSMGSGNTIYF. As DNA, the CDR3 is TGTGCCAGCAGTTACTCTATGGGCTCTGGAAACACCATATATTTT.

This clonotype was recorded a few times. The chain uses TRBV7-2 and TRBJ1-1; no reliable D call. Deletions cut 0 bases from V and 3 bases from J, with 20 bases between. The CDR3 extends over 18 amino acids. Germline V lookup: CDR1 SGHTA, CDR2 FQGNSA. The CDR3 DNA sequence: TGTGCCAGCAGCTTAGCATCGGGGTGGAGTAGTGGGGACACTGAAGCTTTCTTT. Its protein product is CASSLASGWSSGDTEAFF. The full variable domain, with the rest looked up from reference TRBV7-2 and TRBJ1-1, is GAGVSQSPSNKVTEKGKDVELRCDPISGHTALYWYRQSLGQGLEFLIYFQGNSAPDKSGLPSDRFSAERTGGSVSTLTIQRTQQEDSAVYLCASSLASGWSSGDTEAFFGQGTRLTVV.

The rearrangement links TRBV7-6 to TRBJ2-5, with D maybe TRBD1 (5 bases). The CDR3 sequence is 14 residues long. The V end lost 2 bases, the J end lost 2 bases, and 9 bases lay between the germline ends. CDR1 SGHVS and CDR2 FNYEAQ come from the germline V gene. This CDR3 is CASSLTTAQETQYF. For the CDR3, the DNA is TGTGCCAGCAGCTTAACGACAGCTCAAGAGACCCAGTACTTC. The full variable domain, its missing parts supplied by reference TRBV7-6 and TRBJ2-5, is GAGVSQSPRYKVTKRGQDVALRCDPISGHVSLYWYRQALGQGPEFLTYFNYEAQQDKSGLPNDRFSAERPEGSISTLTIQRTEQRDSAMYRCASSLTTAQETQYFGPGTRLLVL.

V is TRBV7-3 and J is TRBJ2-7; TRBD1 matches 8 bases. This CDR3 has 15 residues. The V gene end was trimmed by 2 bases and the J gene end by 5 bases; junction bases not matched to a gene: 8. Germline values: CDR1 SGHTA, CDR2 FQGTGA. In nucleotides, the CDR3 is TGTGCCAGCAGCTTATGGGCAGGGGGCATCAACGAGCAGTACTTC. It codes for CASSLWAGGINEQYF.

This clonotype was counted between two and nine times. The CDR3 DNA is TGTGCCAGCAGCCTCCAGACAGGGGCTGGGGCCAACGTCCTGACTTTC. This codes for CASSLQTGAGANVLTF. The gene calls are TRBV5-4 and TRBJ2-6, with TRBD1 matching over 8 bases. Germline values: CDR1 SGHNT, CDR2 YYREEE (reference sequence). The trim removed 4 bases at V and 2 bases at J, leaving 5 bases unmatched. This CDR3 is built from 16 residues.

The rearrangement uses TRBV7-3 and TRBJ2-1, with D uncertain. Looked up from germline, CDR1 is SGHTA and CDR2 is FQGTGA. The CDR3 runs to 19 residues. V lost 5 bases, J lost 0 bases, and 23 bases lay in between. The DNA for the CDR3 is TGTGCCAGCAGCCCGAACCCAACGTGGCAGACCCGCTCCTACAATGAGCAGTTCTTC. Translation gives CASSPNPTWQTRSYNEQFF.

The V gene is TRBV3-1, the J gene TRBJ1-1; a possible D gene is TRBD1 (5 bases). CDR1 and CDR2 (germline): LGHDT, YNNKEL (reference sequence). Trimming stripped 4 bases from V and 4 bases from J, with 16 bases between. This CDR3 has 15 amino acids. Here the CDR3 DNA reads TGTGCCAGCAGCCGCTGGGACTTTTCGGGCACTGAAGCTTTCTTT. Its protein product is CASSRWDFSGTEAFF.

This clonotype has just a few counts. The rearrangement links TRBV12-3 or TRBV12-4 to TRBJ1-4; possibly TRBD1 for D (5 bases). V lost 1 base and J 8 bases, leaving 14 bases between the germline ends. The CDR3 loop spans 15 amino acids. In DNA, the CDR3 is TGTGCCAGCAGTTTAGTTGTCGGGACCGCAGAAAAACTGTTTTTT. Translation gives CASSLVVGTAEKLFF.

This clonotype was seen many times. CDR3 loop: CSVVGGATDTQYF. The DNA of the CDR3 is TGCAGCGTTGTAGGTGGGGCCACAGATACGCAGTATTTT. The chain links TRBV29-1 to TRBJ2-3; TRBD1 is a possible D gene (5 bases). The germline V gene encodes CDR1 SQVTM and CDR2 ANQGSEA. CDR3 size: 13 residues. Trimming took 4 bases from V and 2 from J, leaving 10 bases between them.